Presented here are 25 T cell receptor beta chains from one specimen sequenced in a study of response to subunit inactivated influenza vaccine. MiXCR, run by TCRdb on the RT-PCR reads, gives a single entry per CDR3 protein. Among around 190,000 distinct CDR3 sequences listed, approximately 8.7% were seen once. Source: non-naive T cells sorted from PBMCs, taken on the day of vaccination. Receptors originate from a man aged 45-60 years who received an inactivated influenza vaccine.

The chain employs TRBV3-1 and TRBJ2-3; D is unclear. Between the trimmed V and J ends, which lost 1 base and 0 bases, there was a span of 11 bases. This CDR3 comprises 16 residues. Germline CDR1 is LGHDT and CDR2 is YNNKEL (reference sequence). The chain's CDR3 is CASSQVVSPSTDTQYF. In DNA, the CDR3 is TGTGCCAGCAGCCAAGTAGTATCACCTAGCACAGATACGCAGTATTTT.

The gene calls are TRBV12-3 or TRBV12-4 and TRBJ2-7; tentatively, D is TRBD1 (5 bases). CDR3 length: 14 amino acids. Trimming removed 3 bases from V and 2 bases from J, with 11 bases in between. The CDR3 sequence: CASSFDRGTYEQYF. CDR3 nucleotide sequence: TGTGCCAGCAGTTTTGATAGGGGAACCTACGAGCAGTACTTC.

The chain employs TRBV4-2 and TRBJ1-2; TRBD1 matches at 7 bases. CDR1 and CDR2 from the germline V gene are LGHNA and YNFKEQ. The CDR3 totals 17 residues. The ends lost 1 base at V and 10 bases at J; junction bases unmatched: 18. Here the CDR3 reads CASSQAKGTGTARNYTF. The CDR3 region has the DNA TGTGCCAGCAGCCAAGCTAAGGGGACCGGGACAGCTCGAAACTACACCTTC.

V and J are TRBV6-7 and TRBJ2-3; tentatively, D is TRBD1 (5 bases). TRBV6-7 is sorted into the ORF group, with uncertain function. Trimming stripped 0 bases from V and 10 bases from J, with 17 bases between. CDR3 length equals 15 residues. The CDR3 sequence: CASSYSIPWQGPQYF. CDR3 bases: TGTGCCAGCAGTTACTCGATCCCCTGGCAGGGTCCGCAGTATTTT.

The chain carries TRBV24-1 and TRBJ2-1, with D perhaps TRBD1 (6 bases). The CDR3 spans 13 residues. The V end lost 3 bases, the J end lost 9 bases, and 11 bases lay between the germline ends. Germline-derived CDR1 and CDR2 are KGHDR and SFDVKD. CDR3 sequence reads: CATSDVRGGEQFF. CDR3 sequence (DNA): TGTGCCACCAGTGATGTCAGGGGCGGTGAGCAGTTCTTC.

This clonotype showed up many times. This sequence joins TRBV25-1 and TRBJ2-3, with 9 bases aligning to TRBD1. Per germline, CDR1 MGHDK and CDR2 SYGVNS. This CDR3 has 17 residues. Trimming removed 3 bases from V and 3 bases from J; junction bases left unmatched: 10. The CDR3 protein is CASSEAWGTGSTDTQYF. In DNA, the CDR3 is TGTGCCAGCAGTGAGGCTTGGGGGACAGGGTCGACAGATACGCAGTATTTT.

This clonotype was counted at least ten times. The rearrangement uses TRBV29-1 and TRBJ1-1, with D unclear. CDR1 is SQVTM and CDR2 is ANQGSEA in the germline V gene. Trimming shortened V by 4 bases and J by 1 base, and 4 bases separated the two germline ends. The CDR3 length is 11 residues. The CDR3 loop reads CSVGWNTEAFF. The DNA for the CDR3 is TGCAGCGTTGGTTGGAACACTGAAGCTTTCTTT.

The rearrangement uses TRBV5-1 and TRBJ1-4; the D is unclear. V was trimmed by 4 bases and J by 0 bases, leaving 4 bases between them. This CDR3 has 13 amino acids. Germline V gene data show CDR1 as SGHRS and CDR2 as YFSETQ. In DNA form, the CDR3 reads TGCGCCAGCAGCCTTACAACTAATGAAAAACTGTTTTTT. Encoded protein: CASSLTTNEKLFF.

This clonotype was counted many times. The CDR3 DNA follows: TGTGCCAGCAGTTTTTCACAGGGGTTTCTCTCCTACGAGCAGTACTTC. This codes for CASSFSQGFLSYEQYF. The rearrangement joins TRBV12-3 or TRBV12-4 to TRBJ2-7; 7 bases are a match to TRBD1. This CDR3 is built from 16 residues. The trim removed 3 bases at V and 0 bases at J, leaving 8 bases unmatched.

This clonotype was seen more than once but under ten times. J is TRBJ1-6 and V is TRBV7-6, with 9 positions matching TRBD1. The ends lost 5 bases at V and 6 bases at J; junction bases unmatched: 2. This CDR3 contains 14 residues. Germline V gene data show CDR1 as SGHVS and CDR2 as FNYEAQ. The CDR3 DNA is TGTGCCAGCAGCCGGGGACAGGGTAATTCACCCCTCCACTTT. Translating it yields CASSRGQGNSPLHF.

This clonotype was seen repeatedly, ten times or more. This chain uses TRBV12-3 or TRBV12-4 with TRBJ1-4; perhaps TRBD1 as D (6 bases). This CDR3 is 15 amino acids long. The V end lost 5 bases, the J end lost 6 bases, and 16 bases lay between the germline ends. In nucleotides, the CDR3 is TGTGCCAGCAGTAGCCGGGGGCTGGGGGATGAAAAACTGTTTTTT. This sequence encodes CASSSRGLGDEKLFF.

This clonotype was observed a handful of times. This chain links TRBV28 with TRBJ1-5; D ambiguous. This CDR3 is built from 14 residues. V shed 3 bases and J shed 4 bases, with 10 bases lying between them. Germline lookup yields CDR1 MDHEN and CDR2 SYDVKM. The CDR3 is CASSFWAGNQPQHF. The CDR3 region has the DNA TGTGCCAGCAGTTTTTGGGCCGGAAATCAGCCCCAGCATTTT.

This clonotype came up many times. This sequence joins TRBV5-1 and TRBJ2-1; D might be TRBD1 or TRBD2, each matching 6 bases. The CDR3 consists of 14 residues. CDR1 is SGHRS, CDR2 YFSETQ, per germline. V lost 4 bases to trimming and J lost 10 bases, with 18 bases between them. Here the CDR3 reads CASSATGASIEQFF. CDR3 bases: TGCGCCAGCAGCGCAACGGGGGCGTCTATCGAGCAGTTCTTC.

The chain employs TRBV7-2 and TRBJ2-1; 8 bases are a match to TRBD1. The germline CDR1 and CDR2 sequences are SGHTA and FQGNSA. The CDR3 has 14 amino acids. With V trimmed by 10 bases and J by 6 bases, 11 bases remained unmatched. The CDR3 DNA is TGTGCCACGAATCCGGGACAGGTAACCAATGAGCAGTTCTTC. This encodes CATNPGQVTNEQFF.

Regarding this clonotype: Compared with germline, one end of the junction differs, possibly owing to a read error. V gene TRBV9 combines with J gene TRBJ2-2, with D possibly being TRBD2 (6 bases). This CDR3 contains 14 residues. Per the germline V gene, CDR1 is SGDLS and CDR2 is YYNGEE. The CDR3 coding sequence is TGTGCCAGCAGCGTGGGACGGAACACCGGGGGGCTGTTTTTT. Its protein product is CASSVGRNTGGLFF.

This clonotype was found a few times. The chain is built from TRBV28 and TRBJ2-1; D remains ambiguous. Trimming stripped 6 bases from V and 2 bases from J, with 17 bases between. There are 16 residues in the CDR3. Germline assignment: CDR1 MDHEN and CDR2 SYDVKM. The chain's CDR3 is CASSTRTPTPYNEQFF. DNA for the CDR3: TGTGCCAGCAGCACCCGGACGCCGACCCCCTACAATGAGCAGTTCTTC.

The CDR3 region has the DNA TGTGCCAGCAGTGACTCGAGGGGTTCCTACGAGCAGTACTTC. Its translation is CASSDSRGSYEQYF. The genes are TRBV6-4 and TRBJ2-7; D tentatively reads TRBD1 or TRBD2 (5 bases each). The germline CDR1 and CDR2 sequences are MRHNA and SNTAGT. This CDR3 has 14 residues. The V gene lost 0 bases and the J gene lost 1 base, with 7 bases spanning the gap.

The V and J genes are TRBV7-2 and TRBJ2-3; no clear D. CDR1 SGHTA and CDR2 FQGNSA come from the germline V gene. CDR3 length: 15 amino acids. Trimming stripped 0 bases from V and 1 base from J, with 8 bases between. The CDR3 loop reads CASSLASYGTDTQYF. CDR3 DNA: TGTGCCAGCAGCTTAGCCAGCTACGGCACAGATACGCAGTATTTT.

This clonotype was detected many times. The rearrangement uses TRBV20-1 and TRBJ2-2; perhaps TRBD2 as D (5 bases). Trimming pared 6 bases from V and 7 bases from J, leaving 15 bases between. The CDR3 contains 13 residues. Germline V gene lookup returns CDR1 DFQATT and CDR2 SNEGSKA (reference sequence). DNA of the CDR3: TGCAGTGCGGGTCGGACGGGGTACGGGGAGCTGTTTTTT. This codes for CSAGRTGYGELFF.

The gene calls are TRBV25-1 and TRBJ1-3, with D perhaps matching TRBD1 (5 bases). V gave up 3 bases and J gave up 1 base, with 10 bases separating them. Germline V gives CDR1 MGHDK, CDR2 SYGVNS. CDR3 length: 15 residues. CDR3 protein: CASSDWTISGNTIYF. CDR3 in DNA: TGTGCCAGCAGTGACTGGACAATATCTGGAAACACCATATATTTT.

This clonotype was counted at least ten times. The J gene is TRBJ1-1, the V gene TRBV12-3 or TRBV12-4; D uncertain. V was shortened by 2 bases and J by 0 bases, with 7 bases between the two germline ends. The CDR3 is 14 residues long. As DNA, the CDR3 is TGTGCCAGCAGTTTACCCGGGATGAACACTGAAGCTTTCTTT. Translating it yields CASSLPGMNTEAFF.

This clonotype came up a few times. V and J are TRBV29-1 and TRBJ2-5, with D hard to call. The CDR3 covers 11 residues. Trimming stripped 0 bases from V and 7 bases from J, with 6 bases between. Looked up from germline, CDR1 is SQVTM and CDR2 is ANQGSEA. For the CDR3, the DNA is TGCAGCGTTGAAGATTTCGGGACCCAGTACTTC. It codes for CSVEDFGTQYF.

This clonotype came up many times. V is TRBV5-1 and J is TRBJ1-1; D is ambiguous. The germline V gene encodes CDR1 SGHRS and CDR2 YFSETQ. Deletions cut 0 bases from V and 0 bases from J, with 3 bases between. This CDR3 has 13 amino acids. The CDR3 coding sequence is TGCGCCAGCAGCTTGGATTTGAACACTGAAGCTTTCTTT. Protein sequence: CASSLDLNTEAFF.

At least ten counts were recorded for this clonotype. The chain is built from TRBV20-1 and TRBJ1-1, with TRBD1 identical over 9 bases. The CDR3 has 13 amino acids. Germline trimming cut 2 bases from V and 3 bases from J; bases unmatched to any gene: 1. Germline CDR1 DFQATT, CDR2 SNEGSKA (reference sequence). The CDR3 DNA reads TGCAGTGCTAGATACAGGGGGCACACTGAAGCTTTCTTT. Amino acid sequence: CSARYRGHTEAFF.

The chain is built from TRBV7-2 and TRBJ2-5, with D possibly TRBD2 on 5 matching bases. The CDR3 totals 15 residues. Germline V gives CDR1 SGHTA, CDR2 FQGNSA. Trimming removed 3 bases at V and 2 bases at J, with 13 bases between. The CDR3 reads CASSFGGDTQETQYF. In DNA, the CDR3 is TGTGCCAGCAGCTTTGGAGGCGATACTCAAGAGACCCAGTACTTC.